This entry lists 29 T cell receptor beta chains sequenced from one sample in a study of cytomegalovirus exposure and HLA in healthy donors. PCR involved 60 Vbeta and 13 Jbeta primers. Only in-frame clones appear in the TCRdb table, and some are missing; sequencing was by immunoSEQ multiplex PCR. The sample lists 100,000 to 150,000 clones, more than 70% occurring once. The sequenced sample was PBMCs. The receptors stem from a man aged 25-40 years in good health and CMV-seronegative.

This clone was observed a handful of times. The chain has TRBV5-4 and TRBJ2-7; D perhaps matches TRBD2 (5 bases). Trimming cost V 6 bases and J 5 bases, with 9 bases left between them. The CDR3 covers 11 residues. Germline V gene sequence: CDR1 SGHNT, CDR2 YYREEE (reference sequence). The CDR3 region has the DNA TGTGCCAGCACCTCCGGGGACGAGCAGTACTTC. Translating gives CASTSGDEQYF.

This clone turned up a few times. The chain employs TRBV6-1 and TRBJ1-2; D not certain. V lost 4 bases and J 1 base, leaving 10 bases between the germline ends. The CDR3 loop spans 14 amino acids. Germline CDR1 MNHNS, CDR2 SASEGT. CDR3 protein: CASSVPGNNYGYTF. DNA of the CDR3: TGTGCCAGCAGTGTGCCGGGAAATAACTATGGCTACACCTTC.

This clone occurred a few times. J is TRBJ1-3 and V is TRBV10-3, with 10 bases lining up with TRBD1. The CDR3 runs 13 residues. V shed 6 bases and J 4 bases; nucleotides not matched to a gene: 0. Germline V gene sequence: CDR1 ENHRY, CDR2 SYGVKD. The CDR3 sequence: CAIRGQGGNTIYF. CDR3 nucleotides: TGTGCCATCAGGGGACAGGGGGGAAACACCATATATTTT.

The rearrangement joins TRBV19 to TRBJ1-2; D remains unclear. Trimming shortened V by 7 bases and J by 8 bases, and 17 bases separated the two germline ends. Per the germline V gene, CDR1 is LNHDA and CDR2 is SQIVND (reference sequence). This CDR3 spans 13 amino acids. The DNA for the CDR3 is TGTGCCAGTATGCCCGAGTCCGAACGGGGCTACACCTTC. Translation: CASMPESERGYTF.

This clone was picked up one time. This chain connects TRBV5-1 to TRBJ2-7; 12 bases align to TRBD2. The germline V gene encodes CDR1 SGHRS and CDR2 YFSETQ. This CDR3 comprises 15 residues. Trimming at V came to 4 bases and at J to 7 bases, leaving 9 bases not matched to a gene. The CDR3 nucleotides are TGCGCCAGCAGCCCGGGCCGGACTAGCGGGGCGGAGCAGTACTTC. Protein product: CASSPGRTSGAEQYF.

The rearrangement links TRBV7-3 to TRBJ2-1; possibly TRBD2 for D (6 bases). The ends were cut back, 1 base at V and 9 bases at J, with 13 bases in the middle. CDR3 length equals 14 residues. Germline values: CDR1 SGHTA, CDR2 FQGTGA. The CDR3 DNA sequence: TGTGCCAGCAGCTTAATTTACGGGGGAGGTGAGCAGTTCTTC. Protein: CASSLIYGGGEQFF. The complete variable domain, with remaining parts taken from reference TRBV7-3 and TRBJ2-1, reads GAGVSQTPSNKVTEKGKYVELRCDPISGHTALYWYRQSLGQGPEFLIYFQGTGAADDSGLPNDRFFAVRPEGSVSTLKIQRTERGDSAVYLCASSLIYGGGEQFFGPGTRLTVL.

The chain joins TRBV4-2 to TRBJ1-4; D is perhaps TRBD1 (5 bases). Trimming shortened V by 1 base and J by 7 bases, and 10 bases separated the two germline ends. CDR3 length equals 14 residues. CDR1 is LGHNA and CDR2 is YNFKEQ in the germline V gene. CDR3 DNA sequence: TGTGCCAGCAGCCAAGGGGGACTAGGTGAAAAACTGTTTTTT. Protein product: CASSQGGLGEKLFF.

This clone was picked up a small number of times. The rearrangement joins TRBV28 to TRBJ2-2; 10 nucleotides line up with TRBD1. The CDR3 length is 17 residues. In germline, CDR1 is MDHEN, CDR2 SYDVKM. With V trimmed by 7 bases and J by 7 bases, 15 bases remained unmatched. The CDR3 nucleotides are TGTGCCAGCATCCCCACAGCCGGACAGGGGGTAATCGGGGAGCTGTTTTTT. This codes for CASIPTAGQGVIGELFF. The full variable domain, in which reference TRBV28 and TRBJ2-2 provide the parts outside the CDR3, is DVKVTQSSRYLVKRTGEKVFLECVQDMDHENMFWYRQDPGLGLRLIYFSYDVKMKEKGDIPEGYSVSREKKERFSLILESASTNQTSMYLCASIPTAGQGVIGELFFGEGSRLTVL.

This chain uses TRBV7-2 with TRBJ1-5, with 8 nucleotides matching TRBD1. Trimming took 1 base from V and 11 from J; bases not matched to a gene: 16. The CDR3 is made up of 17 amino acids. Looked up from germline, CDR1 is SGHTA and CDR2 is FQGNSA. Written as DNA, the CDR3 is TGTGCCAGCAGCTTAGGAAGCTATCCCGGTAGGGACAGGACCCAGCATTTT. As protein: CASSLGSYPGRDRTQHF. The entire variable domain, with the rest obtained from reference TRBV7-2 and TRBJ1-5, is as follows: GAGVSQSPSNKVTEKGKDVELRCDPISGHTALYWYRQSLGQGLEFLIYFQGNSAPDKSGLPSDRFSAERTGGSVSTLTIQRTQQEDSAVYLCASSLGSYPGRDRTQHFGDGTRLSIL.

The chain links TRBV10-1 to TRBJ1-4; 10 bases align to TRBD1. The germline V gene has CDR1 WNHNN and CDR2 SYGVQD (reference sequence). The length of the CDR3 is 18 residues. V trimming: 5 bases; J trimming: 2 bases; junction bases outside the gene matches: 11. In DNA, the CDR3 is TGCGCCAGCAGTCAGAGGGACAGGGGATTGGCGACTAATGAAAAACTGTTTTTT. It specifies CASSQRDRGLATNEKLFF.

This rearrangement joins TRBV7-3 to TRBJ2-7, with 10 bases matching TRBD2. Per the germline V gene, CDR1 is SGHTA and CDR2 is FQGTGA. The CDR3 covers 15 residues. Trimming took 0 bases from V and 2 from J; bases not matched to a gene: 1. Here the CDR3 reads CASSLTGTSAYEQYF. The CDR3, as DNA: TGTGCCAGCAGCTTAACCGGGACTAGCGCCTACGAGCAGTACTTC.

This chain joins TRBV6-6 and TRBJ2-3, with D possibly being TRBD2 (5 bases). CDR1 MNHNY and CDR2 SVGAGI come from the germline V gene (reference sequence). With 7 bases removed from V and 2 bases from J, the gap between germline ends came to 13 bases. CDR3 length: 14 amino acids. The CDR3 nucleotides are TGTGCCAGCATGGCGGACTTACTCACAGATACGCAGTATTTT. Encoded protein: CASMADLLTDTQYF.

The chain joins TRBV4-1 to TRBJ2-5, with a possible D match to TRBD2 (7 bases). The CDR3 runs 14 residues. Trimming pared 3 bases from V and 5 bases from J, leaving 13 bases between. The germline gives CDR1 MGHRA, CDR2 YSYEKL. CDR3 amino acids: CASSQGGRRETQYF. The DNA for the CDR3 is TGCGCCAGCAGCCAGGGGGGGCGGCGGGAGACCCAGTACTTC.

This clone was counted once. The chain combines TRBV4-1 with TRBJ1-6; D possibly corresponds to TRBD1 (6 bases). The CDR3 runs 15 residues. The germline CDR1 and CDR2 sequences are MGHRA and YSYEKL. Trimming pared 1 base from V and 7 bases from J, leaving 11 bases between. CDR3 nucleotides: TGCGCCAGCAGCCAAGCACTTGGGGGCAATTCACCCCTCCACTTT. Amino acids: CASSQALGGNSPLHF.

V usage is TRBV5-1 and J usage is TRBJ1-3, with a tentative D call TRBD1 (6 bases). Germline CDR1 is SGHRS and CDR2 is YFSETQ. Between the trimmed V and J ends, which lost 0 bases and 0 bases, there was a span of 16 bases. This CDR3 is built from 18 residues. This chain's CDR3 is CASSLVPRGLGSGNTIYF. The CDR3, as DNA: TGCGCCAGCAGCTTGGTCCCCAGGGGCTTAGGCTCTGGAAACACCATATATTTT.

The rearrangement joins TRBV28 to TRBJ1-2; D is unresolved. The V end lost 3 bases, the J end lost 5 bases, and 10 bases lay between the germline ends. There are 13 residues in the CDR3. Germline loops: CDR1 MDHEN, CDR2 SYDVKM. CDR3 bases: TGTGCCAGCAGTTTGGGCAGGTTTTATGGCTACACCTTC. This translates into CASSLGRFYGYTF.

The gene calls are TRBV5-4 and TRBJ2-1; no clear D. Germline V gene lookup returns CDR1 SGHNT and CDR2 YYREEE (reference sequence). The CDR3 runs 14 residues. Trimming pared 4 bases from V and 4 bases from J, leaving 12 bases between. CDR3 nucleotides: TGTGCCAGCAGCGGAGCCGATCAATACAATGAGCAGTTCTTC. This codes for CASSGADQYNEQFF.

The chain uses TRBV9 and TRBJ2-3; 13 bases agree with TRBD2. Germline trimming cut 2 bases from V and 10 bases from J; bases unmatched to any gene: 7. Germline V CDR1 and CDR2: SGDLS, YYNGEE. This CDR3 is 15 amino acids long. DNA of the CDR3: TGTGCCAGCAGCGTCGGACTAGCGGGGGCCTTGCCGCAGTATTTT. Translating gives CASSVGLAGALPQYF. Together with reference TRBV9 and TRBJ2-3, the CDR3 gives the full variable domain: DSGVTQTPKHLITATGQRVTLRCSPRSGDLSVYWYQQSLDQGLQFLIQYYNGEERAKGNILERFSAQQFPDLHSELNLSSLELGDSALYFCASSVGLAGALPQYFGPGTRLTVL.

The rearrangement uses TRBV19 and TRBJ1-5; TRBD1 might be the D (6 bases). The V end was cut by 7 bases, the J end by 1 base, with 14 bases between. This CDR3 spans 15 amino acids. The V gene's germline CDR1 is LNHDA and CDR2 SQIVND (reference sequence). CDR3 region: CASTPRGKSNQPQHF. DNA for the CDR3: TGTGCCAGTACCCCCAGGGGCAAAAGCAATCAGCCCCAGCATTTT.

This rearrangement joins TRBV12-1 to TRBJ2-5; the D segment call TRBD1 is taken from the table without a DNA check. TRBV12-1 is classified as a pseudogene. The CDR3 contains 15 residues. CDR3 sequence reads: CASSPDTDDQETQYF. The CDR3, as DNA: TGTGCCAGCAGCCCCGACACGGATGACCAAGAGACCCAGTACTTC.

The chain is built from TRBV10-3 and TRBJ1-3, with 9 bases identical to TRBD1. Germline V gene lookup returns CDR1 ENHRY and CDR2 SYGVKD. The length of the CDR3 is 17 residues. V trimming: 3 bases; J trimming: 2 bases; junction bases outside the gene matches: 8. The CDR3 coding sequence is TGTGCCATCAGTGAACCTCCGGGACAGGGACCTGGAAACACCATATATTTT. This gives the protein CAISEPPGQGPGNTIYF.

This sequence joins TRBV2 and TRBJ2-1; possible D gene TRBD2, 5 bases. Germline values: CDR1 SNHLY, CDR2 FYNNEI. The CDR3 is 12 residues long. V was trimmed by 7 bases and J by 6 bases, leaving 10 bases between them. The CDR3 DNA reads as TGTGCCAGCATTCCAGAGGGCAATGAGCAGTTCTTC. It is translated as CASIPEGNEQFF.

The chain carries TRBV6-6 and TRBJ1-5; D perhaps matches TRBD1 (5 bases). CDR1 MNHNY and CDR2 SVGAGI come from the germline V gene (reference sequence). V shed 5 bases and J shed 8 bases, with 7 bases lying between them. The CDR3 sequence is 11 residues long. This chain's CDR3 is CASSPGKPQHF. The CDR3 DNA follows: TGTGCCAGCAGTCCAGGGAAGCCCCAGCATTTT.

The V gene is TRBV6-6, the J gene TRBJ2-7; no clear D gene. V was shortened by 4 bases and J by 6 bases, with 7 bases between the two germline ends. This CDR3 has 11 residues. CDR1 MNHNY and CDR2 SVGAGI come from the germline V gene (reference sequence). CDR3 in DNA: TGTGCCAGCAGTTTTCTAGGCGAGCAGTACTTC. This translates into CASSFLGEQYF.

The sample holds a few counts of this clone. The chain couples TRBV30 to TRBJ1-2, with TRBD1 as a possible D gene (5 bases). With 3 bases removed from V and 2 bases from J, the gap between germline ends came to 13 bases. The CDR3 runs 14 residues. Germline values: CDR1 GTSNPN, CDR2 SVGIG (reference sequence). In DNA form, the CDR3 reads TGTGCCTGGAGGGCCTTTGGGGGGAACTATGGCTACACCTTC. Protein: CAWRAFGGNYGYTF.

This clone was counted only a few times. V and J are TRBV9 and TRBJ2-5; 8 nucleotides align to TRBD1. Germline V gene data show CDR1 as SGDLS and CDR2 as YYNGEE. Unmatched junction bases numbered 8, after V lost 4 bases and J lost 0 bases. This CDR3 has 16 residues. The chain's CDR3 is CASSPGAGGYQETQYF. In DNA form, the CDR3 reads TGTGCCAGCAGCCCCGGCGCAGGGGGCTACCAAGAGACCCAGTACTTC.

The chain carries TRBV28 and TRBJ2-2, with 8 bases that match TRBD1. Germline V lookup: CDR1 MDHEN, CDR2 SYDVKM. The ends lost 6 bases at V and 4 bases at J; junction bases unmatched: 16. The CDR3 has 18 amino acids. The CDR3 spells CASSGGTGLSFFTGELFF. CDR3 coding DNA: TGTGCCAGCAGCGGTGGGACAGGACTATCGTTTTTCACCGGGGAGCTGTTTTTT.

This chain joins TRBV7-3 and TRBJ1-6; 7 bases match TRBD1. The CDR3 spans 14 residues. The V and J ends lost 5 bases and 14 bases, in that order; junction bases with no gene match: 12. In germline, CDR1 is SGHTA, CDR2 FQGTGA. The CDR3, as DNA: TGTGCCAGCAGCCACAGGGGAACGCCCCTAACCCTCCACTTT. Its protein product is CASSHRGTPLTLHF.

The CDR3: CASSLRSITGELFF. The CDR3 DNA reads TGTGCCAGCAGCTTGAGGTCGATTACCGGGGAGCTGTTTTTT. The chain uses TRBV7-9 and TRBJ2-2, with unresolved D. V was trimmed by 3 bases and J by 5 bases, leaving 10 bases between them. Per the germline V gene, CDR1 is SEHNR and CDR2 is FQNEAQ (reference sequence). This CDR3 has 14 amino acids.